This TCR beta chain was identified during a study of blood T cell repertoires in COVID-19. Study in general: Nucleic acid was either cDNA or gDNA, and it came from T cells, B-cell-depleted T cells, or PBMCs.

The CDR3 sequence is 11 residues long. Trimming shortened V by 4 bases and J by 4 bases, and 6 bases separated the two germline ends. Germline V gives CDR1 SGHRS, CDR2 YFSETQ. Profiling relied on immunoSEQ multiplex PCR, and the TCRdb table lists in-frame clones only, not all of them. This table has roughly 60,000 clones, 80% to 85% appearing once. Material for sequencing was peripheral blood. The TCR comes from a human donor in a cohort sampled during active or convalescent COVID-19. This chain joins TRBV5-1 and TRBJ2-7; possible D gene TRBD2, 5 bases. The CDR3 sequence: CASSGSYEQYF. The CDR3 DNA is TGCGCCAGCAGCGGGAGTTACGAGCAGTACTTC.